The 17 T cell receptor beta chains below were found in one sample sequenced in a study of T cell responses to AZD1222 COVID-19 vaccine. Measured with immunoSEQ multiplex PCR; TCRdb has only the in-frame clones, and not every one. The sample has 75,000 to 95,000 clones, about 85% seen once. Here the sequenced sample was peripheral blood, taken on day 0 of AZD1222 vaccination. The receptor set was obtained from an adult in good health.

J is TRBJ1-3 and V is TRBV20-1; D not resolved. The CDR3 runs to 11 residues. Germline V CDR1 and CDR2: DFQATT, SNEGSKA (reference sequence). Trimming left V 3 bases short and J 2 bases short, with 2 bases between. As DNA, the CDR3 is TGCAGTGCTAGTACTGGAAACACCATATATTTT. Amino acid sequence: CSASTGNTIYF.

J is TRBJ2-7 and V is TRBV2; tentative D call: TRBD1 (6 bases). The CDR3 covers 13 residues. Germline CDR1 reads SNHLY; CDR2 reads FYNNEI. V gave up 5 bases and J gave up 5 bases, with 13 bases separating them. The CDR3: CASSIRGINEQYF. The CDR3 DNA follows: TGTGCCAGCAGTATCAGGGGTATCAACGAGCAGTACTTC.

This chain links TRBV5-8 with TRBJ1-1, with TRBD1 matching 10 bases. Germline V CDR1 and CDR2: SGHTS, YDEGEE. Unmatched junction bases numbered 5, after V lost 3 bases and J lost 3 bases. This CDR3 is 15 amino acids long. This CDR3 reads CASSSRGQGDTEAFF. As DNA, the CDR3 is TGTGCCAGCAGCTCAAGAGGACAGGGGGACACTGAAGCTTTCTTT.

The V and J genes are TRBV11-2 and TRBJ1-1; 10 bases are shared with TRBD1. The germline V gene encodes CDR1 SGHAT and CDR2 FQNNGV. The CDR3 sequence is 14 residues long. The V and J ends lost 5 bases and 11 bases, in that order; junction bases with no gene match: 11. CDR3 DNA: TGTGCCAGCAGCCCCGGGACAGGGGCGTATTGGGCTTTCTTT. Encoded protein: CASSPGTGAYWAFF. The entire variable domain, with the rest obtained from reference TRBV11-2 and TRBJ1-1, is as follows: EAGVAQSPRYKIIEKRQSVAFWCNPISGHATLYWYQQILGQGPKLLIQFQNNGVVDDSQLPKDRFSAERLKGVDSTLKIQPAKLEDSAVYLCASSPGTGAYWAFFGQGTRLTVV.

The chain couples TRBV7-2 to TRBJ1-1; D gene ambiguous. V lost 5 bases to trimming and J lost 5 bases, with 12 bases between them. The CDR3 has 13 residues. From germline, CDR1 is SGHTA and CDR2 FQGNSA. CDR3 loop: CASSVGSRTEAFF. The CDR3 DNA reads TGTGCCAGCAGCGTGGGTAGCAGGACTGAAGCTTTCTTT.

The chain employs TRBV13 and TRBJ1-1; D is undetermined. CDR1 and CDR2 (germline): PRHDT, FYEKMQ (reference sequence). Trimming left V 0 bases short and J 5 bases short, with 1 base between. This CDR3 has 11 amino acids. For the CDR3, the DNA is TGTGCCAGCAGCTTAGGAACTGAAGCTTTCTTT. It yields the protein CASSLGTEAFF. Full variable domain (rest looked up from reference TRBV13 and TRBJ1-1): AAGVIQSPRHLIKEKRETATLKCYPIPRHDTVYWYQQGPGQDPQFLISFYEKMQSDKGSIPDRFSAQQFSDYHSELNMSSLELGDSALYFCASSLGTEAFFGQGTRLTVV.

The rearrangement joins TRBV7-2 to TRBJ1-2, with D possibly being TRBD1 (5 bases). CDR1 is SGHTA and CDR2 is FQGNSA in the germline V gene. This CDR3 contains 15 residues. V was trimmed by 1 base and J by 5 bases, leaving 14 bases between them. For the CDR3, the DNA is TGTGCCAGCAGCTTAGATCGGGACGGTCCATATGGCTACACCTTC. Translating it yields CASSLDRDGPYGYTF.

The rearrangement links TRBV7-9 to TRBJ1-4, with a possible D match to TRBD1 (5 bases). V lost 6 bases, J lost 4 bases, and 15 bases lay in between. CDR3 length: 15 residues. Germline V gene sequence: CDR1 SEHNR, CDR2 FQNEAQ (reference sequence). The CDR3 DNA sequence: TGTGCCAGCAGTCAGACGGAGGGGTATAATGAAAAACTGTTTTTT. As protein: CASSQTEGYNEKLFF.

As DNA, the CDR3 is TGCGCCAGCATGGACGTCGATGAAGCTTTCTTT. Encoded protein: CASMDVDEAFF. The chain couples TRBV10-2 to TRBJ1-1; D is ambiguous. The germline V gene encodes CDR1 WSHSY and CDR2 SAAADI. The germline V and J ends were trimmed by 7 bases and 7 bases, with 10 bases remaining between them. This CDR3 has 11 residues.

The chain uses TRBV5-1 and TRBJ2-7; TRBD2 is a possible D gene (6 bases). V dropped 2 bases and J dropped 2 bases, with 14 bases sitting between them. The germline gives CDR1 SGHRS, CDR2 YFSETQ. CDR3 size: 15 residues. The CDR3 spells CASSFSGAGTYEQYF. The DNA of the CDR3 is TGCGCCAGCAGCTTCAGTGGGGCGGGAACCTACGAGCAGTACTTC.

CDR3: CASSGQGRGNTIYF. In DNA form, the CDR3 reads TGTGCCAGCAGCGGACAGGGGCGCGGAAACACCATATATTTT. The chain uses TRBV2 and TRBJ1-3; 9 bases match TRBD1. The length of the CDR3 is 14 residues. Germline CDR1 reads SNHLY; CDR2 reads FYNNEI. The V segment lost 6 bases and the J segment 4 bases; nucleotides outside the gene matches: 4.

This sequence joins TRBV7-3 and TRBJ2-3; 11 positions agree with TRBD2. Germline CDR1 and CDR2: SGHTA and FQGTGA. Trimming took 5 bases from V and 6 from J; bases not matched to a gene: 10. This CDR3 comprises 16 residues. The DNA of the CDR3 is TGTGCCAGCAGCAACCTAGCGGGGGGAACCCCCGATACGCAGTATTTT. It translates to CASSNLAGGTPDTQYF. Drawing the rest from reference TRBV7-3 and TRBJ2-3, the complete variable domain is GAGVSQTPSNKVTEKGKYVELRCDPISGHTALYWYRQSLGQGPEFLIYFQGTGAADDSGLPNDRFFAVRPEGSVSTLKIQRTERGDSAVYLCASSNLAGGTPDTQYFGPGTRLTVL.

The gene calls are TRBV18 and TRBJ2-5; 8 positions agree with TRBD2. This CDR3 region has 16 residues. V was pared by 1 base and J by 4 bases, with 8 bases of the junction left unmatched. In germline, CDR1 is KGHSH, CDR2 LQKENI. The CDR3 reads CASSPRLSGGPETQYF. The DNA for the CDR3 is TGTGCCAGCTCACCACGTTTATCGGGGGGGCCAGAGACCCAGTACTTC.

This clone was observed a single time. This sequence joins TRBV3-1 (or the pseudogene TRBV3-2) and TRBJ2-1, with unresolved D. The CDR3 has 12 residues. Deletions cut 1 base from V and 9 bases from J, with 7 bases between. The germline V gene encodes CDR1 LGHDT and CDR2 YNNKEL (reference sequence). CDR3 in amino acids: CASSQGPGEQFF. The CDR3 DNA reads TGTGCCAGCAGCCAAGGCCCCGGTGAGCAGTTCTTC.

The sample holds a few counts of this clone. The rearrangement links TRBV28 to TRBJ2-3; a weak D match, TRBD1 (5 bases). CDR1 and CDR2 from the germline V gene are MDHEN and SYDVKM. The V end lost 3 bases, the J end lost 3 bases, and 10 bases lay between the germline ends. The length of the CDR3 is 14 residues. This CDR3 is CASSFLQGTDTQYF. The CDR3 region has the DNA TGTGCCAGCAGTTTTCTTCAGGGTACAGATACGCAGTATTTT.

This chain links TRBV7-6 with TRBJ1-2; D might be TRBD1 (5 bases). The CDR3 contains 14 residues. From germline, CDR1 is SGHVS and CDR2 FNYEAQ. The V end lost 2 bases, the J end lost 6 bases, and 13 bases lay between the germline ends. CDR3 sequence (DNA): TGTGCCAGCAGCTTATCGGGGGGTACTGATGGCTACACCTTC. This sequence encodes CASSLSGGTDGYTF.

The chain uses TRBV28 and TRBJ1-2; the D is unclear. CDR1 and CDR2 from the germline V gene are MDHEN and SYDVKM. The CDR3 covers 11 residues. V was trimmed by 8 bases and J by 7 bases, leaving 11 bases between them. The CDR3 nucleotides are TGTGCCAGCCACGCTGACGGTGGCTACACCTTC. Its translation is CASHADGGYTF.